This T cell receptor beta chain originates from a study of blood T cell repertoires in COVID-19. Study context: COVID-19 samples collected from the United States, Italy and Spain covered acute and convalescent phases.

Measured with immunoSEQ multiplex PCR; TCRdb has only the in-frame clones, and not every one. This sample carries around 120,000 clones, over 85% of them seen once, and the ten largest clones take over 3.5%. This clone was counted once. The sample consisted of peripheral blood. This sequence originates from a man aged 50 or older with active COVID-19.

CDR3 coding DNA: TGTGCCAGCAGCTCGACAGTTCCAGATACGCAGTATTTT. Amino acid sequence: CASSSTVPDTQYF. The chain recombines TRBV5-4 with TRBJ2-3; D possibly corresponds to TRBD1 (5 bases). Germline V gene data show CDR1 as SGHNT and CDR2 as YYREEE (reference sequence). This CDR3 is built from 13 residues. The V end was cut by 3 bases, the J end by 4 bases, with 9 bases between.